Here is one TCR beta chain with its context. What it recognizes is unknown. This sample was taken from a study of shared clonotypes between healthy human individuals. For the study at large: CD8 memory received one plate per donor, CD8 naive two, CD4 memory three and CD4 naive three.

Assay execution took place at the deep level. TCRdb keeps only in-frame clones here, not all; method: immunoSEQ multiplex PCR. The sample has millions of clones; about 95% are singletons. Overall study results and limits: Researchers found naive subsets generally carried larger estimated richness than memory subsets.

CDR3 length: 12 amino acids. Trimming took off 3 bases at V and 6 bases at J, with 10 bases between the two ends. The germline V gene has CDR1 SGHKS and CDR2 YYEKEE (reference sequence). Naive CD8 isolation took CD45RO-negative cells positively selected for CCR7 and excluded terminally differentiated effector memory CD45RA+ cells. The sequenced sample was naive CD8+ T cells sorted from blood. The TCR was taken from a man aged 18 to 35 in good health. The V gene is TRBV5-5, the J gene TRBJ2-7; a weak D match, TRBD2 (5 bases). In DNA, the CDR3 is TGTGCCAGCAGCTGGACTTTGGGCGAGCAGTACTTC. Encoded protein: CASSWTLGEQYF.